A single sample gave rise to the 17 T cell receptor beta chains below, sequenced in a study of tumor-infiltrating lymphocytes in primary liver carcinoma. Researchers generated TCR beta cDNA from approximately 520 ng of total RNA, relying on a constant-region primer. Sequencing libraries for TCR beta derived from three nested multiplex PCR rounds that used slightly modified ARM-PCR. Researchers ran the first two PCR rounds for roughly 11 cycles each with TRBV1-TRBV30 forward primers and a C-beta reverse primer. TCRdb called the multiplex PCR reads again in MiXCR, with one record for every CDR3 protein. The sample lists fewer than 70,000 distinct CDR3 sequences, less than 75% occurring once. Total RNA and DNA came together from approximately 20-30 mg of bulk tissue without cell sorting. The sequenced sample consisted of liver tumor tissue from sampling region 2. The subset here: tumor region T2, inferior pole. Source of these receptors: a man aged 40-50 years with primary liver carcinoma and hepatitis B virus infection.

For the CDR3, the DNA is TGCAGCCTTCGATGGGGCGCGATTGAAGCTTTCTTT. It encodes CSLRWGAIEAFF. J is TRBJ1-1 and V is TRBV29-1; a weak D match, TRBD1 (5 bases). The CDR3 extends over 12 amino acids. V lost 8 bases to trimming and J lost 7 bases, with 17 bases between them. CDR1 and CDR2 (germline): SQVTM, ANQGSEA. Drawing the rest from reference TRBV29-1 and TRBJ1-1, the complete variable domain is SAVISQKPSRDICQRGTSLTIQCQVDSQVTMMFWYRQQPGQSLTLIATANQGSEATYESGFVIDKFPISRPNLTFSTLTVSNMSPEDSSIYLCSLRWGAIEAFFGQGTRLTVV.

This clonotype occurred many times. This chain uses TRBV28 with TRBJ1-1, with 7 bases aligning to TRBD1. Germline V gene lookup returns CDR1 MDHEN and CDR2 SYDVKM. The CDR3 sequence is 14 residues long. Germline trimming cut 3 bases from V and 6 bases from J; bases unmatched to any gene: 7. The CDR3 loop reads CASSFPRGLSEAFF. The CDR3 DNA reads TGTGCCAGCAGTTTCCCAAGGGGGCTATCTGAAGCTTTCTTT.

For this clonotype: This likely comes from a read error, as the CDR3 has no conserved phenylalanine or tryptophan at its end. V and J are TRBV4-3 and TRBJ1-1; no reliable D call. V was pared by 0 bases and J by 5 bases, with 13 bases between. The CDR3 extends over 15 amino acids. Germline CDR1 and CDR2: LGHNA and YSLEER. Here the CDR3 reads CASSQEFGKRTEAFL. The CDR3 nucleotides read TGCGCCAGCAGCCAAGAGTTCGGGAAAAGAACTGAAGCTTTCCTT.

To note about this clonotype: At one boundary the junction diverges from the germline segment, which might be a read error. The chain carries TRBV11-1 and TRBJ2-4; 8 bases are a match to TRBD2. The CDR3 covers 17 residues. Germline V CDR1 and CDR2: SGHAT, FQDESV (reference sequence). CDR3 nucleotide sequence: TGTGCCGGCAGCTTTCCCGGGACTAGAGGCACCAAAAACATTCAGTACTTC. Translated, it gives CAGSFPGTRGTKNIQYF.

On this clonotype itself: The final CDR3 position lacks the conserved phenylalanine or tryptophan, pointing to a likely read error. The chain employs TRBV29-1 and TRBJ2-7; 9 bases align to TRBD1. Germline assignment: CDR1 SQVTM and CDR2 ANQGSEA. The CDR3 consists of 12 residues. The junction had 4 bases not matched to a gene; V was cut back by 4 bases and J by 6 bases. CDR3 region: CSVVGQGAEQYL. The CDR3 coding sequence is TGCAGCGTTGTGGGACAGGGTGCCGAGCAGTACCTC.

As concerns this clonotype: Given a much more abundant clone one base away, this may be a read error. The chain combines TRBV5-1 with TRBJ1-5; D is unresolved. Trimming stripped 4 bases from V and 6 bases from J, with 11 bases between. The CDR3 extends over 13 amino acids. Germline V gene lookup returns CDR1 SGHRS and CDR2 YFSETQ. DNA for the CDR3: TGCGCCAGCAGCCCGGACGGTTGTCAGCCCCAGCATTTT. Residues: CASSPDGCQPQHF. Based on the CDR3 plus reference TRBV5-1 and TRBJ1-5, the full variable domain is KAGVTQTPRYLIKTRGQQVTLSCSPISGHRSVSWYQQTPGQGLQFLFEYFSETQRNKGNFPGRFSGRQFSNSRSEMNVSTLELGDSALYLCASSPDGCQPQHFGDGTRLSIL.

The V gene is TRBV4-1, the J gene TRBJ2-2; D might be TRBD1 (5 bases). V lost 8 bases and J 6 bases, leaving 19 bases between the germline ends. CDR3 length: 15 amino acids. Germline loops: CDR1 MGHRA, CDR2 YSYEKL. CDR3 residues: CASAQTYRSSGELFF. CDR3 in DNA: TGCGCCAGCGCACAGACGTACAGGTCCTCCGGGGAGCTGTTTTTT.

The table lists this clonotype with a count of one. One junction end disagrees with the germline gene, perhaps due to a read error. The rearrangement uses TRBV11-2 and TRBJ2-2; the D gene is possibly TRBD2 (5 bases). Germline CDR1 is SGHAT and CDR2 is FQNNGV. The CDR3 contains 17 residues. The CDR3 region has the DNA TGTGCCAGTAGCTTAGCACTAGGAAGGGCGAACGCCGGGGAGCTGTTTTTT. Its protein product is CASSLALGRANAGELFF.

A word on this clonotype: A much larger clone differs from this one at a single base, so this may be a read error. The chain uses TRBV5-1 and TRBJ2-3; 7 nucleotides line up with TRBD1. The trim removed 4 bases at V and 6 bases at J, leaving 11 bases unmatched. The CDR3 has 15 residues. The V gene's germline CDR1 is SGHRS and CDR2 YFSETQ. CDR3 in amino acids: CASSTDRTHADTQYF. The CDR3 DNA reads TGCGCCAGCAGCACGGACAGGACGCATGCGGATACGCAGTATTTT.

With regard to this clonotype: Since a much larger clone is just one base distant, this may be a read error. The rearrangement links TRBV28 to TRBJ1-1; TRBD1 might be the D (5 bases). The CDR3 runs to 16 residues. CDR1 is MDHEN and CDR2 is SYDVKM in the germline V gene. The germline V and J ends were trimmed by 5 bases and 0 bases, with 16 bases remaining between them. DNA for the CDR3: TGTGCCAGCAGTGGGGTGATCGGGGGTTTGAACACTGAAGCTTTCTTT. Its translation: CASSGVIGGLNTEAFF.

The chain uses TRBV6-5 and TRBJ2-1; the match to TRBD2 covers 8 bases. Germline CDR1 MNHEY, CDR2 SVGAGI. The CDR3 extends over 11 amino acids. The CDR3 loop is CTIERGTSEFF. DNA of the CDR3: TGTACCATCGAGAGAGGGACTAGTGAGTTCTTC.

Concerning this clonotype itself: The conserved final phenylalanine or tryptophan is absent from the CDR3, which likely points to a read error. The chain is built from TRBV5-5 and TRBJ2-1, with D perhaps TRBD1 (6 bases). This CDR3 is 15 amino acids long. Germline values: CDR1 SGHKS, CDR2 YYEKEE (reference sequence). CDR3 sequence (DNA): TGTGACAGCAGCTTGGTTCCCGGACAGTACAATGAACAGTTCCAC. Protein product: CDSSLVPGQYNEQFH.

This clonotype came up once. This is likely a read error, given that the CDR3 carries no conserved phenylalanine or tryptophan at its end. No DNA is shown, since the ends of the CDR3 on it are uncertain; the CDR3 is the one TCRdb lists. CDR3 sequence: CAGSLSRSDTHYL. The V and J genes are TRBV14 and TRBJ2-3. The CDR3 adds up to 13 amino acids, both ends counted. Germline CDR1 is SGHDN and CDR2 is FVKESK.

Regarding this clonotype: One base away lies a much larger clone, so this may be a sequencing read error. The chain carries TRBV30 and TRBJ2-7; 7 bases match TRBD1. The CDR3 length is 15 residues. J was trimmed by 3 bases and V by 5 bases; bases with no gene match: 13. The germline CDR1 and CDR2 sequences are GTSNPN and SVGIG (reference sequence). The CDR3 region has the DNA TGTGCCTGGGACCTCGGACAGGAAAGTTACTACGAGCAGTACTTC. The encoded protein is CAWDLGQESYYEQYF.

This clonotype was detected ten times or more. This sequence joins TRBV6-6 and TRBJ1-1, with no clear D. Germline values: CDR1 MNHNY, CDR2 SVGAGI (reference sequence). V lost 6 bases, J lost 5 bases, and 16 bases lay in between. CDR3 length: 14 amino acids. The CDR3 DNA follows: TGTGCCAGCAGGTTTTATCGGCAAAGGACTGAAGCTTTCTTT. This encodes CASRFYRQRTEAFF.

This rearrangement joins TRBV7-3 to TRBJ1-1, with 7 bases identical to TRBD1. Per germline, CDR1 SGHTA and CDR2 FQGTGA. CDR3 length: 16 amino acids. V lost 4 bases and J lost 1; bases outside the gene matches: 9. CDR3 protein: CASSSLGGQQNTEAFF. The CDR3 DNA is TGTGCCAGCAGCTCTTTAGGGGGACAGCAGAACACTGAAGCTTTCTTT.

This clonotype has just one count. The junction and the germline gene differ at one end; a read error may be behind it. J is TRBJ2-5 and V is TRBV11-2; TRBD2 matches 7 bases. This CDR3 has 16 amino acids. The germline V gene has CDR1 SGHAT and CDR2 FQNNGV. DNA of the CDR3: TGTGCCAACAGCCAAAGTCCTGACGGGGGGAAAGAGACCCAGTATTTC. It encodes CANSQSPDGGKETQYF. Variable domain in full (rest from reference TRBV11-2 and TRBJ2-5): EAGVAQSPRYKIIEKRQSVAFWCNPISGHATLYWYQQILGQGPKLLIQFQNNGVVDDSQLPKDRFSAERLKGVDSTLKIQPAKLEDSAVYLCANSQSPDGGKETQYFGPGTRLLVL.